A single sample gave rise to the 21 T cell receptor beta chains below, sequenced in a study of cytomegalovirus exposure and HLA in healthy donors. Clones were read by immunoSEQ multiplex PCR, and TCRdb kept only the in-frame ones, dropping some. The table shows under 300,000 clones, with 90% occurring only once. Material for sequencing was PBMCs. The receptors stem from a woman aged 18-29 years in good health and CMV-seronegative.

The gene calls are TRBV25-1 and TRBJ2-4, with TRBD2 as a possible D gene (6 bases). This CDR3 spans 15 amino acids. Per the germline V gene, CDR1 is MGHDK and CDR2 is SYGVNS. V lost 2 bases, J lost 0 bases, and 8 bases lay in between. CDR3: CASSEGGVAKNIQYF. CDR3 nucleotides: TGTGCCAGCAGTGAAGGCGGGGTAGCCAAAAACATTCAGTACTTC.

The V call is TRBV19, the J call TRBJ1-5; 9 bases are a match to TRBD1. The germline gives CDR1 LNHDA, CDR2 SQIVND (reference sequence). V shed 5 bases and J 6 bases; nucleotides not matched to a gene: 8. The CDR3 spans 15 residues. The CDR3 sequence is CASSGYRGPGQPQHF. The CDR3 region has the DNA TGTGCCAGTAGTGGGTACAGGGGGCCAGGTCAGCCCCAGCATTTT. Drawing the rest from reference TRBV19 and TRBJ1-5, the complete variable domain is DGGITQSPKYLFRKEGQNVTLSCEQNLNHDAMYWYRQDPGQGLRLIYYSQIVNDFQKGDIAEGYSVSREKKESFPLTVTSAQKNPTAFYLCASSGYRGPGQPQHFGDGTRLSIL.

The CDR3 bases are TGCGCCAGCAGCTCTACAGGGGGCGGACAGCCCCAGCATTTT. Translating gives CASSSTGGGQPQHF. The chain links TRBV5-1 to TRBJ1-5; 9 positions match TRBD1. The CDR3 sequence is 14 residues long. The trim removed 3 bases at V and 7 bases at J, leaving 5 bases unmatched. Germline V CDR1 and CDR2: SGHRS, YFSETQ. The complete variable domain, with remaining parts taken from reference TRBV5-1 and TRBJ1-5, reads KAGVTQTPRYLIKTRGQQVTLSCSPISGHRSVSWYQQTPGQGLQFLFEYFSETQRNKGNFPGRFSGRQFSNSRSEMNVSTLELGDSALYLCASSSTGGGQPQHFGDGTRLSIL.

This rearrangement joins TRBV5-5 to TRBJ1-1; D gene unclear. The V gene's germline CDR1 is SGHKS and CDR2 YYEKEE (reference sequence). The ends were cut back, 6 bases at V and 4 bases at J, with 19 bases in the middle. This CDR3 comprises 15 residues. CDR3 amino acids: CASTPERERVTEAFF. CDR3 bases: TGTGCCAGCACCCCCGAGAGGGAAAGGGTCACTGAAGCTTTCTTT. The whole variable domain, remainder taken from reference TRBV5-5 and TRBJ1-1, is DAGVTQSPTHLIKTRGQQVTLRCSPISGHKSVSWYQQVLGQGPQFIFQYYEKEERGRGNFPDRFSARQFPNYSSELNVNALLLGDSALYLCASTPERERVTEAFFGQGTRLTVV.

V gene TRBV2 combines with J gene TRBJ2-5; 8 positions agree with TRBD1. The length of the CDR3 is 13 residues. Losses at the gene ends were 4 bases for V and 3 bases for J; bases not matched to a gene: 1. CDR1 SNHLY and CDR2 FYNNEI come from the germline V gene. CDR3 in amino acids: CASSAGGEETQYF. As DNA, the CDR3 is TGTGCCAGCAGTGCAGGGGGCGAAGAGACCCAGTACTTC.

The chain couples TRBV4-3 to TRBJ2-7; D uncertain. From germline, CDR1 is LGHNA and CDR2 YSLEER. The CDR3 has 15 residues. V lost 7 bases, J lost 0 bases, and 16 bases lay in between. CDR3 protein: CASTPNRDASYEQYF. CDR3 coding DNA: TGCGCCAGCACCCCAAACAGAGATGCCTCCTACGAGCAGTACTTC.

This clone was recorded once. J is TRBJ1-1 and V is TRBV4-3; tentative D call: TRBD1 (6 bases). The germline V gene encodes CDR1 LGHNA and CDR2 YSLEER. The germline V and J ends were trimmed by 1 base and 0 bases, with 12 bases remaining between them. This CDR3 has 16 residues. In DNA form, the CDR3 reads TGCGCCAGCAGCCAAGTTGTTGGGGACATGAACACTGAAGCTTTCTTT. This translates into CASSQVVGDMNTEAFF.

CDR3 in DNA: TGTGCCAGCACCGAGCCTAATTTTCTGTCAGCTTTCTTT. It specifies CASTEPNFLSAFF. The V gene is TRBV6-6, the J gene TRBJ1-1; D not certain. V was cut by 7 bases and J by 10 bases, with 19 bases left in between. This CDR3 is 13 amino acids long. Germline V CDR1 and CDR2: MNHNY, SVGAGI (reference sequence).

This clone was detected once. This chain uses TRBV2 with TRBJ1-2, with D perhaps matching TRBD1 (5 bases). Germline-derived CDR1 and CDR2 are SNHLY and FYNNEI. The CDR3 is 12 amino acids. Trimming pared 2 bases from V and 8 bases from J, leaving 9 bases between. The CDR3 DNA sequence: TGTGCCAGCAGTGAAAGGGGTGAGGGCTACACCTTC. Translation: CASSERGEGYTF.

This clone showed up just once. This chain connects TRBV10-1 to TRBJ2-1, with 8 bases aligning to TRBD2. The CDR3 extends over 16 amino acids. V was pared by 3 bases and J by 5 bases, with 9 bases of the junction left unmatched. Germline V gene sequence: CDR1 WNHNN, CDR2 SYGVQD (reference sequence). The CDR3 DNA sequence: TGCGCCAGCAGTGAAATCGCGGGGGGCGAGGACAATGAGCAGTTCTTC. It is translated as CASSEIAGGEDNEQFF.

The chain combines TRBV6-5 with TRBJ2-7; 7 positions match TRBD2. CDR3 length: 13 amino acids. The V gene's germline CDR1 is MNHEY and CDR2 SVGAGI. Trimming at V came to 5 bases and at J to 3 bases, leaving 4 bases not matched to a gene. The CDR3 DNA reads TGTGCCAGCAGTCCCGGGACTAACTACGAGCAGTACTTC. Translating gives CASSPGTNYEQYF.

This chain joins TRBV4-2 and TRBJ2-2, with 13 bases identical to TRBD2. Unmatched junction bases numbered 3, after V lost 1 base and J lost 4 bases. Germline V lookup: CDR1 LGHNA, CDR2 YNFKEQ. This CDR3 comprises 17 residues. The CDR3 coding sequence is TGTGCCAGCAGCCAAGGGACTAGCGGGGGAAGCACCGGGGAGCTGTTTTTT. It is translated as CASSQGTSGGSTGELFF.

The chain is built from TRBV29-1 and TRBJ2-1, with 9 bases identical to TRBD2. The CDR3 is 15 residues long. Germline CDR1 reads SQVTM; CDR2 reads ANQGSEA. V trimming: 4 bases; J trimming: 4 bases; junction bases outside the gene matches: 8. The CDR3 region is CSVARSGGSYNEQFF. The CDR3 bases are TGCAGCGTTGCTAGGAGCGGGGGGTCTTACAATGAGCAGTTCTTC.

The chain links TRBV19 to TRBJ1-3, with D unresolved. The CDR3 length is 18 residues. Trimming stripped 6 bases from V and 0 bases from J, with 21 bases between. The germline V gene has CDR1 LNHDA and CDR2 SQIVND (reference sequence). CDR3 amino acids: CASSRYSPTAISGNTIYF. The CDR3 nucleotides read TGTGCCAGTAGCCGTTACAGCCCCACTGCTATCTCTGGAAACACCATATATTTT.

The V gene is TRBV5-1, the J gene TRBJ2-1, with 10 bases aligning to TRBD1. The CDR3 loop spans 16 amino acids. From germline, CDR1 is SGHRS and CDR2 YFSETQ. With V trimmed by 6 bases and J by 2 bases, 8 bases remained unmatched. In nucleotides, the CDR3 is TGCGCCAGCACCCAGAGACAGGGGGCAGCCTACAATGAGCAGTTCTTC. Residues: CASTQRQGAAYNEQFF.

The chain uses TRBV28 and TRBJ2-7, with unresolved D. V lost 3 bases, J lost 2 bases, and 2 bases lay in between. Germline V CDR1 and CDR2: MDHEN, SYDVKM. The CDR3 covers 11 residues. The DNA for the CDR3 is TGTGCCAGCAGTTTTACCTACGAGCAGTACTTC. Translation: CASSFTYEQYF. The full variable domain, in which reference TRBV28 and TRBJ2-7 provide the parts outside the CDR3, is DVKVTQSSRYLVKRTGEKVFLECVQDMDHENMFWYRQDPGLGLRLIYFSYDVKMKEKGDIPEGYSVSREKKERFSLILESASTNQTSMYLCASSFTYEQYFGPGTRLTVT.

This clone was seen once. V usage is TRBV7-2 and J usage is TRBJ2-7; 9 bases align to TRBD2. The V gene's germline CDR1 is SGHTA and CDR2 FQGNSA. V was clipped by 0 bases and J by 6 bases; unmatched bases: 9. The CDR3 length is 16 residues. This chain's CDR3 is CASSLAGGGAPLEQYF. For the CDR3, the DNA is TGTGCCAGCAGCTTAGCGGGCGGGGGGGCACCTCTCGAGCAGTACTTC.

The chain couples TRBV18 to TRBJ1-1; D not resolved. This CDR3 contains 13 residues. Germline CDR1 reads KGHSH; CDR2 reads LQKENI. V lost 4 bases and J lost 8, with 14 bases in between. This CDR3 is CASSRGHIGEAFF. The CDR3 DNA reads as TGTGCCAGCTCACGAGGGCACATTGGGGAAGCTTTCTTT.

The chain joins TRBV11-3 to TRBJ1-1, with D possibly being TRBD1 (5 bases). The CDR3 loop spans 13 amino acids. CDR1 SGHNT and CDR2 YENEEA come from the germline V gene. V gave up 5 bases and J gave up 3 bases, with 10 bases separating them. CDR3 sequence reads: CASSPDSYTEAFF. CDR3 DNA: TGTGCCAGCAGCCCCGACAGTTACACTGAAGCTTTCTTT.

V and J are TRBV4-3 and TRBJ1-1; D is perhaps TRBD1 (5 bases). V was pared by 5 bases and J by 2 bases, with 9 bases between. This CDR3 has 13 amino acids. Germline V CDR1 and CDR2: LGHNA, YSLEER. The CDR3 reads CASSYDRNTEAFF. The CDR3 DNA reads as TGCGCCAGCAGCTACGACAGAAACACTGAAGCTTTCTTT.

CDR3 loop: CASRPDRAGEQFF. The DNA for the CDR3 is TGTGCCAGCAGACCCGACAGGGCAGGTGAGCAGTTCTTC. The V call is TRBV2, the J call TRBJ2-1; 7 bases line up with TRBD1. The V segment lost 6 bases and the J segment 9 bases; nucleotides outside the gene matches: 8. The CDR3 has 13 amino acids. Germline lookup yields CDR1 SNHLY and CDR2 FYNNEI. Full variable domain (rest looked up from reference TRBV2 and TRBJ2-1): EPEVTQTPSHQVTQMGQEVILRCVPISNHLYFYWYRQILGQKVEFLVSFYNNEISEKSEIFDDQFSVERPDGSNFTLKIRSTKLEDSAMYFCASRPDRAGEQFFGPGTRLTVL.